These 19 T cell receptor beta chains originate from one sample sequenced in a study of blood T cell repertoires in COVID-19. Produced via immunoSEQ multiplex PCR; TCRdb's table is partial and in-frame only. This sample has over 200,000 clones, with about 80% found just once. The specimen was peripheral blood. The receptors here all came from a woman aged 40 to 49 with active or convalescent COVID-19.

This clone was seen just once. The chain has TRBV27 and TRBJ2-1; maybe TRBD1 (6 bases). This CDR3 comprises 15 residues. V lost 4 bases and J lost 0, with 10 bases in between. CDR1 is MNHEY and CDR2 is SMNVEV in the germline V gene (reference sequence). The CDR3 is CASSSGVLSYNEQFF. The CDR3 nucleotides are TGTGCCAGCAGTTCAGGGGTCCTCTCCTACAATGAGCAGTTCTTC.

As DNA, the CDR3 is TGTGCCAGTAGTATTGCGGGACAGCCTAATGAAAAACTGTTTTTT. The encoded protein is CASSIAGQPNEKLFF. The gene calls are TRBV19 and TRBJ1-4; 7 bases line up with TRBD1. From germline, CDR1 is LNHDA and CDR2 SQIVND (reference sequence). The CDR3 spans 15 residues. The V segment lost 3 bases and the J segment 3 bases; nucleotides outside the gene matches: 4.

This chain uses TRBV4-2 with TRBJ2-7; 7 bases map to TRBD1. This CDR3 has 14 amino acids. Unmatched junction bases numbered 5, after V lost 3 bases and J lost 3 bases. Germline V gives CDR1 LGHNA, CDR2 YNFKEQ. CDR3 in DNA: TGTGCCAGCAGCCACGAAGACAGGGACTACGAGCAGTACTTC. Amino acid sequence: CASSHEDRDYEQYF.

This chain uses TRBV20-1 with TRBJ1-2; D unresolved. V shed 6 bases and J shed 5 bases, with 10 bases lying between them. This CDR3 is built from 11 residues. CDR1 is DFQATT and CDR2 is SNEGSKA in the germline V gene (reference sequence). CDR3 in amino acids: CSAVTDYGYTF. CDR3 coding DNA: TGCAGTGCGGTCACAGATTATGGCTACACCTTC.

The genes are TRBV5-1 and TRBJ2-3; 10 nucleotides agree with TRBD1. Germline trimming cut 4 bases from V and 2 bases from J; bases unmatched to any gene: 1. Germline loops: CDR1 SGHRS, CDR2 YFSETQ. CDR3 size: 14 residues. CDR3 in DNA: TGCGCCAGCAGCGGGACAGGGGCCACAGATACGCAGTATTTT. Translated: CASSGTGATDTQYF.

The rearrangement links TRBV18 to TRBJ1-2; 12 bases are a match to TRBD1. The germline V gene has CDR1 KGHSH and CDR2 LQKENI. Trimming at V came to 5 bases and at J to 9 bases, leaving 10 bases not matched to a gene. The CDR3 consists of 15 residues. As DNA, the CDR3 is TGTGCCAGCTCATCCGGCGGGGACAGGGGGCCGAGCTACACCTTC. The encoded protein is CASSSGGDRGPSYTF.

The genes are TRBV12-5 and TRBJ2-5; 14 positions agree with TRBD2. V shed 6 bases, J shed 4 bases, and the junction held 16 bases outside the gene matches. Germline lookup yields CDR1 LGHNT and CDR2 FRNRAP. The CDR3 covers 19 residues. The CDR3 loop reads CASGHREGTSGGSGETQYF. For the CDR3, the DNA is TGTGCTAGTGGCCACAGGGAAGGGACTAGCGGGGGAAGCGGAGAGACCCAGTACTTC.

The chain carries TRBV28 and TRBJ1-2; 7 bases align to TRBD1. CDR3 length: 14 amino acids. With 6 bases clipped from V and 4 bases from J, the junction kept 8 bases outside the gene matches. CDR1 MDHEN and CDR2 SYDVKM come from the germline V gene. CDR3 protein: CASSPPGDSYGYTF. For the CDR3, the DNA is TGTGCCAGCAGCCCTCCAGGGGACAGCTATGGCTACACCTTC.

In DNA, the CDR3 is TGCGCCAGCAGCCAAGATGAGGAGCGGGGGGTAGAGACCCAGTACTTC. Its protein is CASSQDEERGVETQYF. The chain recombines TRBV4-1 with TRBJ2-5, with TRBD2 matching 9 bases. The CDR3 spans 16 residues. Germline CDR1 MGHRA, CDR2 YSYEKL. Germline trimming cut 0 bases from V and 4 bases from J; bases unmatched to any gene: 6.

The V and J genes are TRBV7-6 and TRBJ1-1, with D hard to call. CDR1 and CDR2 (germline): SGHVS, FNYEAQ. The germline V and J ends were trimmed by 4 bases and 1 base, with 22 bases remaining between them. The CDR3 length is 18 residues. The CDR3 loop reads CASSSAPLRNPENTEAFF. CDR3 DNA: TGTGCCAGCAGCTCCGCCCCCCTAAGAAATCCTGAGAACACTGAAGCTTTCTTT.

This clone was seen once. The V and J genes are TRBV7-3 and TRBJ1-1, with TRBD1 matching over 7 bases. This CDR3 has 15 amino acids. J was trimmed by 1 base and V by 5 bases; bases with no gene match: 7. Germline CDR1 reads SGHTA; CDR2 reads FQGTGA. CDR3: CASSLGGQRNTEAFF. Written as DNA, the CDR3 is TGTGCCAGCAGCCTGGGGGGACAGAGGAACACTGAAGCTTTCTTT.

The V gene is TRBV6-5, the J gene TRBJ2-1; TRBD1 aligns across 9 bases. Germline V gives CDR1 MNHEY, CDR2 SVGAGI. J was trimmed by 0 bases and V by 9 bases; bases with no gene match: 3. The CDR3 is 14 residues long. The CDR3 nucleotides are TGTGCCAGTAAGACAGGGGGCTCCTACAATGAGCAGTTCTTC. It codes for CASKTGGSYNEQFF.

In this sample, this clone turned up once. The chain uses TRBV7-2 and TRBJ1-2, with 7 nucleotides matching TRBD1. This CDR3 comprises 15 residues. With V trimmed by 5 bases and J by 6 bases, 12 bases remained unmatched. CDR1 is SGHTA and CDR2 is FQGNSA in the germline V gene. The CDR3 reads CASSQSRDRVNGYTF. The CDR3 nucleotides are TGTGCCAGCAGCCAATCAAGAGACAGGGTCAATGGCTACACCTTC.

The chain recombines TRBV19 with TRBJ2-7; tentative D call: TRBD1 (6 bases). This CDR3 has 15 amino acids. Germline V lookup: CDR1 LNHDA, CDR2 SQIVND (reference sequence). The V gene lost 6 bases and the J gene lost 3 bases, with 18 bases spanning the gap. Written as DNA, the CDR3 is TGTGCCAGTAGCAAGCCACAGGGCTTATACTACGAGCAGTACTTC. Encoded protein: CASSKPQGLYYEQYF.

The V call is TRBV28, the J call TRBJ2-1; TRBD1 matches 7 bases. V gave up 3 bases and J gave up 4 bases; unmatched junction bases: 6. Germline V gene lookup returns CDR1 MDHEN and CDR2 SYDVKM. This CDR3 spans 15 amino acids. DNA for the CDR3: TGTGCCAGCAGTTTCGGCCAGGGGGTTTACAATGAGCAGTTCTTC. Translating gives CASSFGQGVYNEQFF.

Comments on this clone: A read error may account for a junction end that differs from germline. V is TRBV7-3 and J is TRBJ2-2; 10 positions match TRBD2. This CDR3 is 15 amino acids long. Germline lookup yields CDR1 SGHTA and CDR2 FQGTGA. Here the CDR3 reads CASSFSGRNAGELFF. The CDR3 DNA follows: TGTGCCAGCAGCTTTAGCGGGAGGAACGCCGGGGAGCTGTTTTTT.

V gene TRBV6-6 combines with J gene TRBJ2-7, with TRBD2 matching 8 bases. The V and J ends lost 6 bases and 2 bases, in that order; junction bases with no gene match: 12. The CDR3 consists of 16 residues. Germline V lookup: CDR1 MNHNY, CDR2 SVGAGI (reference sequence). The DNA of the CDR3 is TGTGCCAGCAGCCCCCTTTGGATAGCGGGGCCCTACGAGCAGTACTTC. Amino acids: CASSPLWIAGPYEQYF.

The chain carries TRBV5-1 and TRBJ1-4; D gene uncertain. The V gene lost 3 bases and the J gene lost 8 bases, with 17 bases spanning the gap. The germline V gene encodes CDR1 SGHRS and CDR2 YFSETQ. This CDR3 comprises 15 residues. CDR3 nucleotides: TGCGCCAGCAGCTGGACGGACGGGGTACGGGAAAAACTGTTTTTT. Its protein is CASSWTDGVREKLFF.

This chain links TRBV29-1 with TRBJ1-3; TRBD1 matches at 7 bases. Germline V gene lookup returns CDR1 SQVTM and CDR2 ANQGSEA. The trim removed 7 bases at V and 2 bases at J, leaving 8 bases unmatched. The CDR3 spans 14 residues. CDR3 in amino acids: CSAAATGTGNTIYF. In DNA form, the CDR3 reads TGCAGCGCTGCCGCGACAGGGACTGGAAACACCATATATTTT.